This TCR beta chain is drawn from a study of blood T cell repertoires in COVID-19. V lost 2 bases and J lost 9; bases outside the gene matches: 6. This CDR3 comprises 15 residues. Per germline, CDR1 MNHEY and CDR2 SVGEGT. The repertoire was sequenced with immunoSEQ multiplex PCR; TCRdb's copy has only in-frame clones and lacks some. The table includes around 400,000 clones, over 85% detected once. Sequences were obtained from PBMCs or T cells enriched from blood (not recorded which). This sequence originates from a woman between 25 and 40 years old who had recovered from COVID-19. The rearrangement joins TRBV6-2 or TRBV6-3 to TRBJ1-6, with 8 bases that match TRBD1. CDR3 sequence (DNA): TGTGCCAGCAGTTACGCGGACAGGGTGCTTTCACCCCTCCACTTT. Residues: CASSYADRVLSPLHF.